Shown below are 28 T cell receptor beta chains from a single sample sequenced in a study of OX40 agonist ivuxolimab in advanced cancers. Sequencing used immunoSEQ multiplex PCR; TCRdb keeps in-frame clones, though not all of them. The sample yields 70,000 to 95,000 clones, 86% seen once. The sequences come from CD4+ or CD8+ T cells sorted from blood, collected in a trial of the OX40 agonist ivuxolimab. The source is an adult with an advanced solid tumor such as melanoma, head and neck, liver or kidney cancer.

The V call is TRBV10-3, the J call TRBJ2-6; D possibly corresponds to TRBD2 (6 bases). Per the germline V gene, CDR1 is ENHRY and CDR2 is SYGVKD. Trimming removed 2 bases from V and 3 bases from J, with 8 bases in between. This CDR3 region has 15 residues. This chain's CDR3 is CAISEERVGANVLTF. DNA of the CDR3: TGTGCCATCAGTGAGGAGCGGGTTGGGGCCAACGTCCTGACTTTC.

The J gene is TRBJ1-6, the V gene TRBV21-1; the D segment call TRBD1 is taken from the table without a DNA check. TRBV21-1 is a listed pseudogene. This CDR3 is 18 amino acids long. The CDR3 region has the DNA TGTGCCAGCATGGACAGGGGACAAGTAAGCTCCTATAATTCACCCCTCCACTTT. Its protein product is CASMDRGQVSSYNSPLHF.

This rearrangement joins TRBV7-2 to TRBJ2-5, with D unresolved. CDR3 size: 14 residues. Trimming took off 2 bases at V and 0 bases at J, with 7 bases between the two ends. Germline V gives CDR1 SGHTA, CDR2 FQGNSA. CDR3 nucleotide sequence: TGTGCCAGCAGCTTACAGCGAAACCAAGAGACCCAGTACTTC. Translation: CASSLQRNQETQYF.

This clone was found once. This chain links TRBV27 with TRBJ2-7, with TRBD1 matching over 7 bases. This CDR3 region has 15 residues. J was trimmed by 3 bases and V by 0 bases; bases with no gene match: 5. Germline-derived CDR1 and CDR2 are MNHEY and SMNVEV (reference sequence). The CDR3 nucleotides are TGTGCCAGCAGTTTATCAATAGGGGGCGTCTACGAGCAGTACTTC. The encoded protein is CASSLSIGGVYEQYF.

The J gene is TRBJ1-1, the V gene TRBV7-6; the D is unclear. The germline V gene has CDR1 SGHVS and CDR2 FNYEAQ. The CDR3 runs 15 residues. Trimming stripped 2 bases from V and 2 bases from J, with 12 bases between. For the CDR3, the DNA is TGTGCCAGCAGCTTAATCGTCACGCAAAACACTGAAGCTTTCTTT. Amino acids: CASSLIVTQNTEAFF.

By sample share, this clone is medium-sized. The CDR3 here is CASSPFGWDNQPQHF. Written as DNA, the CDR3 is TGTGCCAGCAGTCCATTCGGGTGGGATAATCAGCCCCAGCATTTT. The V call is TRBV6-6, the J call TRBJ1-5; the D is unclear. The CDR3 runs 15 residues. Germline CDR1 MNHNY, CDR2 SVGAGI (reference sequence). V was clipped by 5 bases and J by 4 bases, with 15 bases between them.

The rearrangement links TRBV2 to TRBJ2-7; 7 bases are a match to TRBD1. There are 14 residues in the CDR3. CDR1 is SNHLY, CDR2 FYNNEI, per germline. V gave up 8 bases and J gave up 0 bases; unmatched junction bases: 7. The CDR3 DNA sequence: TGTGCCAGCCTGGACAGGCCCAGCTCCTACGAGCAGTACTTC. This codes for CASLDRPSSYEQYF.

The rearrangement links TRBV18 to TRBJ2-1; 8 bases fit TRBD2. With V trimmed by 3 bases and J by 9 bases, 7 bases remained unmatched. Germline CDR1 is KGHSH and CDR2 is LQKENI. The CDR3 contains 14 residues. The CDR3 is CASSPETSDSEQFF. CDR3 DNA sequence: TGTGCCAGCTCACCTGAGACTAGCGATAGTGAGCAGTTCTTC.

On this clone: Relative to the germline gene, one junction end is altered; a read error may explain this. V and J are TRBV9 and TRBJ1-1, with no clear D. The CDR3 runs 14 residues. The V gene's germline CDR1 is SGDLS and CDR2 YYNGEE. CDR3: CASTVGEINTEAFF. The CDR3 DNA reads TGTGCCAGCACCGTAGGCGAGATTAACACTGAAGCTTTCTTT. Full variable domain (remainder filled in from reference TRBV9 and TRBJ1-1): DSGVTQTPKHLITATGQRVTLRCSPRSGDLSVYWYQQSLDQGLQFLIQYYNGEERAKGNILERFSAQQFPDLHSELNLSSLELGDSALYFCASTVGEINTEAFFGQGTRLTVV.

V is TRBV5-6 and J is TRBJ1-6; D remains ambiguous. The V and J ends lost 4 bases and 5 bases respectively, with 16 bases between them. Germline V lookup: CDR1 SGHDT, CDR2 YYEEEE. The CDR3 is 16 amino acids. CDR3 residues: CASSTWIPGNNSPLHF. Written as DNA, the CDR3 is TGTGCCAGCAGCACTTGGATACCGGGGAATAATTCACCCCTCCACTTT.

The chain links TRBV19 to TRBJ1-5; D is possibly TRBD1 (5 bases). Trimming took off 5 bases at V and 0 bases at J, with 20 bases between the two ends. The CDR3 consists of 18 residues. Germline lookup yields CDR1 LNHDA and CDR2 SQIVND (reference sequence). The CDR3 DNA sequence: TGTGCCAGTAGTCCCCGAGGGGAGCACTCTTATAGCAATCAGCCCCAGCATTTT. Translation: CASSPRGEHSYSNQPQHF.

The chain recombines TRBV6-6 with TRBJ1-2; 9 bases agree with TRBD1. V shed 5 bases, J shed 2 bases, and the junction held 6 bases outside the gene matches. This CDR3 contains 15 residues. Germline V gene lookup returns CDR1 MNHNY and CDR2 SVGAGI (reference sequence). The CDR3: CASSPDRGKNYGYTF. CDR3 DNA sequence: TGTGCCAGCAGTCCCGACAGGGGGAAAAACTATGGCTACACCTTC.

The chain's CDR3 is CASSERGNEQFF. The CDR3 region has the DNA TGTGCCAGCAGCGAGAGGGGGAATGAGCAGTTCTTC. This sequence joins TRBV11-2 and TRBJ2-1; perhaps TRBD1 as D (6 bases). Germline values: CDR1 SGHAT, CDR2 FQNNGV. The V and J ends lost 5 bases and 7 bases respectively, with 9 bases between them. CDR3 length: 12 residues.

The genes are TRBV11-1 and TRBJ1-1; tentatively, D is TRBD1 (5 bases). Trimming removed 5 bases at V and 2 bases at J, with 15 bases between. The germline V gene encodes CDR1 SGHAT and CDR2 FQDESV (reference sequence). CDR3 length: 15 residues. The CDR3 here is CASSPQAGLNTEAFF. CDR3 nucleotide sequence: TGTGCCAGCAGCCCTCAGGCGGGGCTAAACACTGAAGCTTTCTTT.

The J gene is TRBJ2-1, the V gene TRBV30; TRBD2 agrees at 8 bases. The J segment lost 5 bases and the V segment lost 3 bases, leaving 3 bases of the junction unmatched. From germline, CDR1 is GTSNPN and CDR2 SVGIG (reference sequence). There are 13 residues in the CDR3. CDR3 loop: CAWRAGRDNEQFF. The CDR3 DNA reads TGTGCCTGGAGAGCCGGGAGGGACAATGAGCAGTTCTTC. Using reference TRBV30 and TRBJ2-1 for the parts outside the CDR3, the full variable domain is SQTIHQWPATLVQPVGSPLSLECTVEGTSNPNLYWYRQAAGRGLQLLFYSVGIGQISSEVPQNLSASRPQDRQFILSSKKLLLSDSGFYLCAWRAGRDNEQFFGPGTRLTVL.

The rearrangement links TRBV7-3 to TRBJ2-2; D gene ambiguous. V was cut by 2 bases and J by 6 bases, with 10 bases left in between. CDR3 length equals 14 residues. Germline loops: CDR1 SGHTA, CDR2 FQGTGA. The CDR3 here is CASSLVPLAGELFF. The CDR3 DNA reads TGTGCCAGCAGCTTAGTCCCACTGGCCGGGGAGCTGTTTTTT.

Only one count was recorded for this clone. This rearrangement joins TRBV5-4 to TRBJ2-5; D could derive from TRBD1 or TRBD2 (5 bases each). The last part of the DNA fits TRBJ2-7 better; the J call may be wrong. The CDR3 runs 14 residues. From germline, CDR1 is SGHNT and CDR2 YYREEE (reference sequence). The CDR3 nucleotides are TGTGCCAGCAGCTTGGTGGGACCCTCCTACGAGCAGTACTTC. As protein: CASSLVGPSYEQYF.

This clone was seen only once. The gene calls are TRBV21-1 and TRBJ2-7; TRBD1, the table's D call, was not compared with the DNA. TRBV21-1 is a listed pseudogene. The CDR3 has 13 amino acids. The CDR3 is CASRDRGPYEQYF. The CDR3 nucleotides read TGTGCCAGCCGGGACAGGGGGCCCTACGAGCAGTACTTC.

This clone was observed once. The chain couples TRBV30 to TRBJ1-5; no clear D. The germline V gene encodes CDR1 GTSNPN and CDR2 SVGIG (reference sequence). Trimming took 0 bases from V and 7 from J, leaving 13 bases between them. The CDR3 loop spans 14 amino acids. This CDR3 is CAWSVSGSWQPQHF. The CDR3 DNA is TGTGCCTGGAGTGTATCTGGGTCATGGCAGCCCCAGCATTTT.

V usage is TRBV5-1 and J usage is TRBJ1-4, with D possibly matching TRBD1 (5 bases). The germline gives CDR1 SGHRS, CDR2 YFSETQ. The V end lost 3 bases, the J end lost 8 bases, and 20 bases lay between the germline ends. The length of the CDR3 is 16 residues. The chain's CDR3 is CASSYALGRPGEKLFF. The DNA for the CDR3 is TGCGCCAGCAGCTACGCCCTGGGACGCCCTGGAGAAAAACTGTTTTTT.

The chain joins TRBV7-9 to TRBJ2-1, with 8 nucleotides matching TRBD1. The germline V gene encodes CDR1 SEHNR and CDR2 FQNEAQ (reference sequence). V was pared by 4 bases and J by 3 bases, with 5 bases of the junction left unmatched. This CDR3 comprises 15 residues. CDR3 amino acids: CASSSSDRVYNEQFF. The DNA for the CDR3 is TGTGCCAGCAGCTCGTCGGACAGGGTCTACAATGAGCAGTTCTTC.

The rearrangement joins TRBV4-3 to TRBJ2-4, with TRBD1 matching over 8 bases. The CDR3 spans 13 residues. The ends lost 5 bases at V and 7 bases at J; junction bases unmatched: 4. The germline V gene has CDR1 LGHNA and CDR2 YSLEER. The CDR3 bases are TGCGCCAGCAGCGCTACAGGGGGGAACATTCAGTACTTC. This encodes CASSATGGNIQYF.

The chain links TRBV5-4 to TRBJ1-4; 9 bases agree with TRBD1. The CDR3 length is 15 residues. Trimming cost V 5 bases and J 7 bases; bases outside gene matches: 9. Per germline, CDR1 SGHNT and CDR2 YYREEE (reference sequence). CDR3 nucleotides: TGTGCCAGCAGTTCGAAGGGGACAGGGCTTGAAAAACTGTTTTTT. The encoded protein is CASSSKGTGLEKLFF.

This clone was observed a handful of times. The chain couples TRBV2 to TRBJ2-7; no reliable D call. Trimming cost V 3 bases and J 3 bases, with 12 bases left between them. This CDR3 contains 14 residues. Germline V lookup: CDR1 SNHLY, CDR2 FYNNEI. The CDR3 region has the DNA TGTGCCAGCAGTGATTGGCGAGACGTCTACGAGCAGTACTTC. It codes for CASSDWRDVYEQYF.

V gene TRBV6-5 combines with J gene TRBJ1-1; 8 nucleotides match TRBD1. J lost 1 base, V lost 2 bases, and 0 bases had no gene match. This CDR3 spans 14 amino acids. Germline V gene lookup returns CDR1 MNHEY and CDR2 SVGAGI. The CDR3 DNA sequence: TGTGCCAGCAGTTACGGGACAGGGAACACTGAAGCTTTCTTT. It codes for CASSYGTGNTEAFF.

V is TRBV7-9 and J is TRBJ2-1, with D possibly matching TRBD2 (5 bases). V was cut by 1 base and J by 2 bases, with 9 bases left in between. Germline CDR1 is SEHNR and CDR2 is FQNEAQ (reference sequence). This CDR3 contains 15 residues. The CDR3 DNA is TGTGCCAGCAGCTTAGATCTGAGGGCCTACAATGAGCAGTTCTTC. It encodes CASSLDLRAYNEQFF.

The rearrangement uses TRBV6-6 and TRBJ2-2; TRBD1 matches at 9 bases. The germline V gene encodes CDR1 MNHNY and CDR2 SVGAGI (reference sequence). The V segment lost 3 bases and the J segment 1 base; nucleotides outside the gene matches: 3. The CDR3 totals 16 residues. The CDR3 DNA follows: TGTGCCAGCAGTTATACAGGGGGCGGGAACACCGGGGAGCTGTTTTTT. Its protein is CASSYTGGGNTGELFF.

The genes are TRBV7-9 and TRBJ1-1; D remains ambiguous. Between the trimmed V and J ends, which lost 2 bases and 1 base, there was a span of 5 bases. Looked up from germline, CDR1 is SEHNR and CDR2 is FQNEAQ (reference sequence). CDR3 length equals 13 residues. CDR3 in amino acids: CASSLLSNTEAFF. In nucleotides, the CDR3 is TGTGCCAGCAGCTTACTATCGAACACTGAAGCTTTCTTT.